These 25 T cell receptor beta chains came from one sample sequenced in a study of blood T cell repertoires in COVID-19. TCRdb's copy holds only in-frame clones and misses some; the assay was immunoSEQ multiplex PCR. Seen here are around 110,000 clones, less than 95% observed once, and the top ten hold under 2%. The sample taken for sequencing was peripheral blood. These receptor sequences come from a human donor with active COVID-19. The donor label of this sample is uncertain.

CDR3 in DNA: TGCGCCAGCAGCCAGCCGGCAGGAAAACTGTTTTTT. Protein product: CASSQPAGKLFF. The gene calls are TRBV4-3 and TRBJ1-4; D gene ambiguous. V was clipped by 3 bases and J by 10 bases, with 9 bases between them. This CDR3 spans 12 amino acids. Germline lookup yields CDR1 LGHNA and CDR2 YSLEER.

V gene TRBV19 combines with J gene TRBJ1-1; perhaps TRBD1 as D (5 bases). The germline gives CDR1 LNHDA, CDR2 SQIVND (reference sequence). This CDR3 is built from 15 residues. V lost 1 base to trimming and J lost 5 bases, with 14 bases between them. CDR3 in amino acids: CASSIGGQGWTEAFF. DNA for the CDR3: TGTGCCAGTAGTATAGGCGGCCAGGGATGGACTGAAGCTTTCTTT.

The V and J genes are TRBV12-3 or TRBV12-4 and TRBJ2-7, with TRBD1 as a possible D gene (5 bases). The V end was cut by 7 bases, the J end by 2 bases, with 12 bases between. This CDR3 is 13 amino acids long. The CDR3 DNA follows: TGTGCCAGCAATGAACAGGCGGCCTACGAGCAGTACTTC. Protein sequence: CASNEQAAYEQYF.

DNA for the CDR3: TGCGCCAGCAGCTTGTATCAGGGGAGTGAGCAGTTCTTC. Amino acid sequence: CASSLYQGSEQFF. The gene calls are TRBV5-1 and TRBJ2-1, with D perhaps TRBD1 (6 bases). V gave up 1 base and J gave up 9 bases, with 11 bases separating them. The CDR3 consists of 13 residues. Germline V gives CDR1 SGHRS, CDR2 YFSETQ.

The chain combines TRBV7-8 with TRBJ2-5; TRBD1 is a possible D gene (5 bases). The germline CDR1 and CDR2 sequences are SGHVS and FQNEAQ. The CDR3 runs to 16 residues. Trimming took 1 base from V and 1 from J, leaving 13 bases between them. CDR3 coding DNA: TGTGCCAGCAGCTTAGTCGCAGGGATGTTCCAAGAGACCCAGTACTTC. It codes for CASSLVAGMFQETQYF.

The J gene is TRBJ2-3, the V gene TRBV25-1; 10 bases align to TRBD2. V lost 2 bases, J lost 7 bases, and 12 bases stayed unmatched. The CDR3 has 17 residues. Per germline, CDR1 MGHDK and CDR2 SYGVNS. In nucleotides, the CDR3 is TGTGCCAGCAGTGAAAGTCTTATTAGCGGGGGGATTCATACGCAGTATTTT. Translation: CASSESLISGGIHTQYF.

This clone appeared a few times. The chain carries TRBV10-1 and TRBJ1-6, with D perhaps matching TRBD1 (5 bases). The germline V and J ends were trimmed by 5 bases and 9 bases, with 11 bases remaining between them. CDR1 is WNHNN, CDR2 SYGVQD, per germline (reference sequence). The CDR3 is 13 residues long. The CDR3 region has the DNA TGCGCCAGCAGTTTGGGAAGGGGTTCACCCCTCCACTTT. Amino acid sequence: CASSLGRGSPLHF.

The chain has TRBV30 and TRBJ1-6; possible D gene TRBD1, 5 bases. V lost 4 bases and J lost 6, with 10 bases in between. The germline CDR1 and CDR2 sequences are GTSNPN and SVGIG (reference sequence). The CDR3 is 13 residues long. CDR3 sequence (DNA): TGTGCCTGGAAACAGGCGACTAATTCACCCCTCCACTTT. It yields the protein CAWKQATNSPLHF.

The chain uses TRBV15 and TRBJ1-3; a possible D gene is TRBD1 (6 bases). CDR3 length: 16 residues. Germline CDR1 is LNHNV and CDR2 is YYDKDF (reference sequence). V was clipped by 7 bases and J by 1 base, with 17 bases between them. The CDR3 sequence is CATNLVGQTSGNTIYF. As DNA, the CDR3 is TGTGCCACCAACCTCGTTGGACAGACTTCTGGAAACACCATATATTTT.

V and J are TRBV5-1 and TRBJ1-4; 9 bases match TRBD1. The CDR3 is made up of 18 amino acids. V lost 4 bases, J lost 1 base, and 11 bases stayed unmatched. The germline V gene encodes CDR1 SGHRS and CDR2 YFSETQ. CDR3 amino acids: CASSLATGGLVTNEKLFF. The CDR3, as DNA: TGCGCCAGCAGCCTGGCGACAGGGGGTTTAGTAACTAATGAAAAACTGTTTTTT. Full variable domain (remainder filled in from reference TRBV5-1 and TRBJ1-4): KAGVTQTPRYLIKTRGQQVTLSCSPISGHRSVSWYQQTPGQGLQFLFEYFSETQRNKGNFPGRFSGRQFSNSRSEMNVSTLELGDSALYLCASSLATGGLVTNEKLFFGSGTQLSVL.

The J gene is TRBJ1-6, the V gene TRBV20-1, with D possibly matching TRBD1 (6 bases). The CDR3 loop spans 14 amino acids. Germline-derived CDR1 and CDR2 are DFQATT and SNEGSKA (reference sequence). Trimming took off 3 bases at V and 10 bases at J, with 16 bases between the two ends. The DNA of the CDR3 is TGCAGTGCTAGTCCGACAGGTTTGAAATCACCCCTCCACTTT. Translated, it gives CSASPTGLKSPLHF.

A few counts support this clone. V gene TRBV27 combines with J gene TRBJ2-7, with 13 bases that match TRBD2. CDR1 and CDR2 (germline): MNHEY, SMNVEV (reference sequence). Trimming removed 6 bases from V and 5 bases from J; junction bases left unmatched: 13. The CDR3 has 17 amino acids. This CDR3 is CASRPTSGGASKDEQYF. In DNA, the CDR3 is TGTGCCAGCAGGCCCACTAGCGGGGGGGCCTCAAAGGACGAGCAGTACTTC.

The chain recombines TRBV5-1 with TRBJ2-2, with 8 bases fitting TRBD2. The CDR3 spans 16 residues. Unmatched junction bases numbered 4, after V lost 0 bases and J lost 3 bases. Germline CDR1 is SGHRS and CDR2 is YFSETQ. Here the CDR3 DNA reads TGCGCCAGCAGCTTGGATCTAGCGGGTGACACCGGGGAGCTGTTTTTT. It encodes CASSLDLAGDTGELFF. The full variable domain, its missing parts supplied by reference TRBV5-1 and TRBJ2-2, is KAGVTQTPRYLIKTRGQQVTLSCSPISGHRSVSWYQQTPGQGLQFLFEYFSETQRNKGNFPGRFSGRQFSNSRSEMNVSTLELGDSALYLCASSLDLAGDTGELFFGEGSRLTVL.

This chain uses TRBV5-1 with TRBJ1-4, with TRBD1 matching 9 bases. The CDR3 is made up of 15 amino acids. Germline V CDR1 and CDR2: SGHRS, YFSETQ. V gave up 0 bases and J gave up 7 bases; unmatched junction bases: 4. CDR3 sequence (DNA): TGCGCCAGCAGCTTGGAGGGACAGGGAGGTGAAAAACTGTTTTTT. It specifies CASSLEGQGGEKLFF.

The J gene is TRBJ2-1, the V gene TRBV19, with 7 bases fitting TRBD2. V was clipped by 1 base and J by 8 bases; unmatched bases: 2. This CDR3 comprises 13 residues. The V gene's germline CDR1 is LNHDA and CDR2 SQIVND (reference sequence). CDR3 sequence (DNA): TGTGCCAGTAGTATAGGGGGGAGGGATGAGCAGTTCTTC. Protein product: CASSIGGRDEQFF.

The chain is built from TRBV6-2 or TRBV6-3 and TRBJ1-1, with 8 bases lining up with TRBD1. V was clipped by 5 bases and J by 0 bases; unmatched bases: 8. This CDR3 is built from 16 residues. Germline values: CDR1 MNHEY, CDR2 SVGEGT. The CDR3 DNA is TGTGCCAGCAGTCGGACAGGGAAGCTCATGAACACTGAAGCTTTCTTT. Its translation is CASSRTGKLMNTEAFF.

This clone came up once. The chain employs TRBV19 and TRBJ2-5; TRBD1 aligns across 7 bases. CDR3 length equals 13 residues. With 4 bases clipped from V and 5 bases from J, the junction kept 4 bases outside the gene matches. Germline CDR1 and CDR2: LNHDA and SQIVND (reference sequence). The CDR3 DNA follows: TGTGCCAGTAGTAACACAGGGGTGGAGACCCAGTACTTC. Translating gives CASSNTGVETQYF.

The chain combines TRBV29-1 with TRBJ1-1, with no clear D. The CDR3 is made up of 14 amino acids. V gave up 5 bases and J gave up 0 bases, with 13 bases separating them. The germline V gene has CDR1 SQVTM and CDR2 ANQGSEA. CDR3 DNA: TGCAGCGTTTCTCGACAAGGCCTGAACACTGAAGCTTTCTTT. Its protein is CSVSRQGLNTEAFF.

The J gene is TRBJ2-3, the V gene TRBV7-2; 10 bases are shared with TRBD2. Germline V lookup: CDR1 SGHTA, CDR2 FQGNSA. V was clipped by 3 bases and J by 0 bases; unmatched bases: 9. CDR3 length: 18 amino acids. In DNA, the CDR3 is TGTGCCAGCAGCTTCACTTCAAGCGGGGGGGCAAGCACAGATACGCAGTATTTT. This gives the protein CASSFTSSGGASTDTQYF. Full variable domain (rest looked up from reference TRBV7-2 and TRBJ2-3): GAGVSQSPSNKVTEKGKDVELRCDPISGHTALYWYRQSLGQGLEFLIYFQGNSAPDKSGLPSDRFSAERTGGSVSTLTIQRTQQEDSAVYLCASSFTSSGGASTDTQYFGPGTRLTVL.

The genes are TRBV6-4 and TRBJ1-6; TRBD1 agrees at 10 bases. CDR1 is MRHNA, CDR2 SNTAGT, per germline. There are 14 residues in the CDR3. V was pared by 6 bases and J by 9 bases, with 5 bases of the junction left unmatched. The CDR3: CASSPGTGVSPLHF. The CDR3 DNA reads as TGTGCCAGCAGCCCCGGGACAGGGGTTTCACCCCTCCACTTT.

V and J are TRBV14 and TRBJ2-5, with D tentatively TRBD2 (6 bases). V lost 3 bases and J lost 0, with 11 bases in between. Germline loops: CDR1 SGHDN, CDR2 FVKESK. CDR3 size: 15 residues. The CDR3 DNA reads TGTGCCAGCAGCCACCTCCGGGACTACCAAGAGACCCAGTACTTC. Its translation is CASSHLRDYQETQYF.

This clone was recorded only once. The chain carries TRBV7-9 and TRBJ2-3, with 7 bases that match TRBD2. V was pared by 3 bases and J by 1 base, with 7 bases of the junction left unmatched. The length of the CDR3 is 16 residues. Germline V CDR1 and CDR2: SEHNR, FQNEAQ (reference sequence). Written as DNA, the CDR3 is TGTGCCAGCAGCTTGGGGATGGGAGGGGGCACAGATACGCAGTATTTT. It codes for CASSLGMGGGTDTQYF.

The chain couples TRBV20-1 to TRBJ2-5, with a possible D match to TRBD1 (5 bases). V lost 3 bases to trimming and J lost 2 bases, with 13 bases between them. CDR3 size: 14 residues. Germline V gives CDR1 DFQATT, CDR2 SNEGSKA (reference sequence). CDR3 coding DNA: TGCAGTGCTAGTGGGGCGAAAATACAAGAGACCCAGTACTTC. Amino acids: CSASGAKIQETQYF.

A word on this clone: This CDR3 is also generated by other DNA sequences in the sample. The gene calls are TRBV27 and TRBJ2-7; D may be TRBD1 (5 bases). Germline loops: CDR1 MNHEY, CDR2 SMNVEV (reference sequence). The CDR3 has 15 amino acids. V was pared by 4 bases and J by 3 bases, with 16 bases between. In DNA form, the CDR3 reads TGTGCCAGCAGTTCCCCTGGACAAGGAGTCTACGAGCAGTACTTC. Protein sequence: CASSSPGQGVYEQYF.

The chain uses TRBV30 and TRBJ1-1, with D possibly matching TRBD1 (5 bases). This CDR3 spans 14 amino acids. The germline V and J ends were trimmed by 3 bases and 0 bases, with 11 bases remaining between them. Germline V gene lookup returns CDR1 GTSNPN and CDR2 SVGIG (reference sequence). CDR3 in amino acids: CAWSPGRMNTEAFF. In DNA form, the CDR3 reads TGTGCCTGGAGCCCAGGGCGCATGAACACTGAAGCTTTCTTT.